This TCR beta chain was sequenced for a study of blood T cells in healthy people across ages (dated by TCRdb to about 2015). Regarding the study in general: In model experiments, roughly one uniquely barcoded TCR beta cDNA molecule per two T cells was captured by template switching. Using deep sequencing normalized with unique cDNA molecular identifiers, the study measured how TCR beta repertoire diversity changes with age. The donors were split into four age groups: young (average around 17 years), middle-aged (more than 35), aged (around 67) and long-lived (approximately 80). To avoid experimental bias, donors of different ages were spread randomly across the sequencing lanes. Using the same blood draw, the study looked at two additional independent replicas of 1 million unique cDNA reads for two donors, one aged 18 to 29 and the other aged 80 or older. Study-level results and caveats: Conclusive comparison of naive and antigen-experienced compartments was prevented by the profiling of bulk unsorted PBMCs. Donor CMV infection status was unknown, potentially confounding age-related changes in expanded clonotypes. Estimates of total diversity based on one million sequenced T cells were regarded as lower bounds and as underestimates. Observed TCR beta diversity per million T cells fell roughly linearly with age, and a significant reduction was already apparent by age roughly 41. There was a strong correlation between observed TCR beta diversity and the percentage of naive T cells measured by flow cytometry. Compared with the aged group, more naive CD4+ T cells, fewer expanded clones and increased TCR diversity were shown by the long-lived group, suggesting age selection.

With respect to this clonotype: Its antigen target is currently unknown. No much larger clone is present one base from it, and per-base qualities are unavailable.

V lost 7 bases and J lost 4 bases, and the count of bases not matched to a germline gene is 11. The CDR3 spans 15 residues, from the cysteine through the phenylalanine. The retained sequence is limited to the CDR3, 45 bases, with the frame set at the first base. In the germline V gene, CDR1 corresponds to SQVTM and CDR2 to ANQGSEA. The method was 5' RACE. Sequencing took place on an Illumina HiSeq 2500. A second PCR of roughly 7 to 11 cycles was performed with a sample-barcoded 5' primer and a J-beta primer mix. A unique molecular identifier was introduced onto each TCR beta cDNA molecule by a template-switch 5' adaptor carrying 12 random nucleotides. At least 3 million CDR3-containing paired-end reads were obtained from each sample. All of the RNA was converted into first-strand cDNA using the Mint cDNA synthesis kit, with a TRBC-specific oligonucleotide serving as the primer. Following uracil-DNA glycosylase treatment, all cDNA underwent a first 18-cycle PCR with the universal primers M1SS and BC2_uni_R. The authors' pipeline ran thus. For normalization, 1 million high-quality reads were randomly selected from each sample, with every read carrying a distinct molecular identifier. Instead of being binned into consensus sequences, reads with shared molecular identifiers were discarded. MiTCR, run with a Q25 quality threshold and the strictest error-elimination algorithm, handled CDR3 identification, clonotype clustering and error correction. A nonparametric unseen species model with Euler transformation was used to estimate lower-bound total TCR beta diversity. Clones were called with MiXCR by TCRdb after fastp trimmed the public reads at Q25, and only in-frame beta chains were retained. Identical CDR3 proteins give one entry, which carries the most common genes and DNA. What appears here as the V and J calls and clone size reflects TCRdb's work, not the paper's. Within this sample are hundreds of thousands of distinct CDR3 sequences, with 32% of them counted one time only. The ten largest clones take up about 16% of the sample.

The donors were roughly 39 Caucasian individuals from Russia, aged 6 to 90 years, who were systemically healthy. About 9.1 milliliters of peripheral blood were collected from each donor into EDTA-treated Vacutainer tubes. PBMCs were isolated by Ficoll-Paque density-gradient centrifugation, with at least 6 million obtained per sample. Trizol reagent was used to extract total RNA from PBMCs, with at least 5.5 micrograms per sample. For every donor, an aliquot of PBMCs went through flow cytometry to measure the percentages of naive CD45RAhigh/CD27high T cells. The TCR originated in a woman older than 75 in good health. Donor details come from another sample of the same person, matched by shared clones. The rearrangement combines TRBV29-1 with TRBJ1-1, with TRBD1 matching 11 junction bases. The source material was blood. In nucleotides, the sequence is TGCAGCGCCATAGGGACAGGGGGGTATAGCACTGAAGCTTTCTTT. This is translated as CSAIGTGGYSTEAFF.